The 27 T cell receptor beta chains in this list originate from one sample, sequenced in a study of blood T cell repertoires in COVID-19. Produced via immunoSEQ multiplex PCR; TCRdb's table is partial and in-frame only. The sample carries around 73,000 clones, roughly four fifths recorded once. The sequencing sample was made of peripheral blood. Every receptor here comes from a human donor in a cohort sampled during active COVID-19.

The chain has TRBV28 and TRBJ2-7; 7 bases are shared with TRBD2. V lost 5 bases and J lost 7; bases outside the gene matches: 5. Germline CDR1 and CDR2: MDHEN and SYDVKM. The CDR3 length is 12 residues. In nucleotides, the CDR3 is TGTGCCAGCAGTCTTCCGGGGGGAGAGCAGTACTTC. It encodes CASSLPGGEQYF.

The J gene is TRBJ1-2, the V gene TRBV5-4; D possibly corresponds to TRBD1 (5 bases). The CDR3 sequence is 15 residues long. Trimming left V 0 bases short and J 5 bases short, with 14 bases between. Per the germline V gene, CDR1 is SGHNT and CDR2 is YYREEE (reference sequence). The CDR3 bases are TGTGCCAGCAGCTTGGCCCGGGAGGGGAGGTATGGCTACACCTTC. Protein sequence: CASSLAREGRYGYTF.

This chain links TRBV3-1 (or the pseudogene TRBV3-2) with TRBJ1-2, with D unclear. Trimming removed 1 base at V and 0 bases at J, with 9 bases between. The CDR3 has 15 amino acids. Per the germline V gene, CDR1 is LGHDT and CDR2 is YNNKEL (reference sequence). CDR3 amino acids: CASSQGLLTNYGYTF. In DNA form, the CDR3 reads TGTGCCAGCAGCCAAGGACTCCTAACTAACTATGGCTACACCTTC.

The chain combines TRBV7-9 with TRBJ2-2; 10 positions agree with TRBD2. CDR3 length: 19 residues. Looked up from germline, CDR1 is SEHNR and CDR2 is FQNEAQ (reference sequence). V lost 5 bases, J lost 0 bases, and 12 bases stayed unmatched. The CDR3 loop reads CASSHGLAAVFANTGELFF. The CDR3 DNA reads TGTGCCAGCAGCCACGGACTAGCGGCCGTCTTCGCGAACACCGGGGAGCTGTTTTTT.

This clone was counted many times. The genes are TRBV9 and TRBJ2-7; 11 bases fit TRBD1. V trimming: 0 bases; J trimming: 6 bases; junction bases outside the gene matches: 5. The CDR3 consists of 15 residues. CDR1 is SGDLS, CDR2 YYNGEE, per germline. CDR3: CASSVGGTGGFEQYF. CDR3 sequence (DNA): TGTGCCAGCAGCGTAGGAGGGACAGGGGGATTCGAGCAGTACTTC.

This clone was recorded a few times. The gene calls are TRBV5-4 and TRBJ2-1; maybe TRBD1 (6 bases). This CDR3 has 15 residues. Germline values: CDR1 SGHNT, CDR2 YYREEE (reference sequence). Trimming removed 4 bases at V and 4 bases at J, with 15 bases between. The CDR3 DNA reads as TGTGCCAGCAGCCTTAACCTGGGGGCTTACAATGAGCAGTTCTTC. Its protein product is CASSLNLGAYNEQFF.

V and J are TRBV10-2 and TRBJ2-3, with D perhaps matching TRBD2 (6 bases). The CDR3 is 13 amino acids. Germline V gives CDR1 WSHSY, CDR2 SAAADI. Trimming removed 8 bases at V and 2 bases at J, with 11 bases between. The CDR3, as DNA: TGCGCCAGCTCGGGACTCCCCACAGATACGCAGTATTTT. Translated: CASSGLPTDTQYF.

The J gene is TRBJ2-5, the V gene TRBV24-1; 8 nucleotides match TRBD1. This CDR3 has 15 amino acids. In germline, CDR1 is KGHDR, CDR2 SFDVKD. With V trimmed by 3 bases and J by 3 bases, 5 bases remained unmatched. For the CDR3, the DNA is TGTGCCACCAGTGATCCCGGGACAGGAGAAGAGACCCAGTACTTC. It yields the protein CATSDPGTGEETQYF.

The chain links TRBV11-3 to TRBJ1-1; D not certain. The germline V gene has CDR1 SGHNT and CDR2 YENEEA. Trimming took 9 bases from V and 0 from J, leaving 11 bases between them. The CDR3 loop spans 13 amino acids. CDR3 residues: CASGGQLNTEAFF. The CDR3 DNA sequence: TGTGCCAGTGGCGGGCAGTTGAACACTGAAGCTTTCTTT. The variable domain in full, completed from reference TRBV11-3 and TRBJ1-1, reads EAGVVQSPRYKIIEKKQPVAFWCNPISGHNTLYWYLQNLGQGPELLIRYENEEAVDDSQLPKDRFSAERLKGVDSTLKIQPAELGDSAVYLCASGGQLNTEAFFGQGTRLTVV.

The chain is built from TRBV7-9 and TRBJ1-5; no reliable D call. V lost 1 base, J lost 3 bases, and 7 bases lay in between. Germline assignment: CDR1 SEHNR and CDR2 FQNEAQ (reference sequence). The CDR3 is 14 residues long. The CDR3 here is CASSLGGTNQPQHF. The CDR3 coding sequence is TGTGCCAGCAGCTTAGGCGGAACCAATCAGCCCCAGCATTTT.

The chain has TRBV19 and TRBJ1-1; weak D call: TRBD1 (5 bases). With 5 bases removed from V and 3 bases from J, the gap between germline ends came to 10 bases. Germline V gives CDR1 LNHDA, CDR2 SQIVND (reference sequence). This CDR3 contains 13 residues. This chain's CDR3 is CASSHRRDTEAFF. The CDR3 bases are TGTGCCAGTAGTCACAGGCGAGACACTGAAGCTTTCTTT.

This chain joins TRBV24-1 and TRBJ2-3, with D possibly TRBD2 on 6 matching bases. Germline V gives CDR1 KGHDR, CDR2 SFDVKD. CDR3 length: 14 amino acids. The germline V and J ends were trimmed by 3 bases and 6 bases, with 12 bases remaining between them. CDR3 residues: CATSDSRRADTQYF. The CDR3 nucleotides are TGTGCCACCAGTGATAGTAGGAGGGCTGATACGCAGTATTTT.

The genes are TRBV19 and TRBJ2-1, with a tentative D call TRBD2 (6 bases). Between the trimmed V and J ends, which lost 2 bases and 4 bases, there was a span of 12 bases. Germline loops: CDR1 LNHDA, CDR2 SQIVND (reference sequence). CDR3 size: 15 residues. The CDR3, as DNA: TGTGCCAGTAGTATAAGGGACTCCCCTTACAATGAGCAGTTCTTC. This gives the protein CASSIRDSPYNEQFF.

This clone was observed a single time. This chain uses TRBV7-9 with TRBJ2-3, with D possibly matching TRBD1 (5 bases). Germline assignment: CDR1 SEHNR and CDR2 FQNEAQ (reference sequence). Trimming took off 5 bases at V and 0 bases at J, with 18 bases between the two ends. CDR3 size: 17 residues. The CDR3 loop reads CASSMGQGIHSTDTQYF. CDR3 in DNA: TGTGCCAGCAGCATGGGGCAGGGCATCCATAGCACAGATACGCAGTATTTT.

The CDR3: CASRSLGLAVEQFF. CDR3 DNA sequence: TGTGCCAGCAGATCCTTGGGACTAGCCGTCGAGCAGTTCTTC. The chain uses TRBV27 and TRBJ2-1; TRBD2 matches 9 bases. Germline V CDR1 and CDR2: MNHEY, SMNVEV (reference sequence). With 6 bases clipped from V and 10 bases from J, the junction kept 10 bases outside the gene matches. This CDR3 spans 14 amino acids.

The CDR3 here is CASSEGRVGTDTQYF. The CDR3 DNA reads as TGTGCCAGCAGTGAAGGCAGGGTGGGCACAGATACGCAGTATTTT. This chain connects TRBV2 to TRBJ2-3; tentatively, D is TRBD1 (5 bases). V dropped 1 base and J dropped 1 base, with 9 bases sitting between them. The CDR3 consists of 15 residues. Germline V gives CDR1 SNHLY, CDR2 FYNNEI.

The sample holds a few counts of this clone. The chain is built from TRBV6-6 and TRBJ2-1; 9 positions agree with TRBD1. There are 15 residues in the CDR3. CDR1 and CDR2 (germline): MNHNY, SVGAGI (reference sequence). With V trimmed by 6 bases and J by 4 bases, 7 bases remained unmatched. The CDR3 region has the DNA TGTGCCAGCAGCCCCGGGGGGACAGGGTACAATGAGCAGTTCTTC. Translation gives CASSPGGTGYNEQFF.

This clone is medium-sized in the sample. CDR3 in DNA: TGCGCCAGCAGTCAATCCCAGGGTGATGGCTACACCTTC. This translates into CASSQSQGDGYTF. The chain couples TRBV23-1 to TRBJ1-2; TRBD1 is a possible D gene (5 bases). Being an ORF, TRBV23-1 has a function that is uncertain. The length of the CDR3 is 13 residues. Between the trimmed V and J ends, which lost 0 bases and 6 bases, there was a span of 8 bases.

The rearrangement joins TRBV12-3 or TRBV12-4 to TRBJ2-1, with 7 bases matching TRBD2. V lost 4 bases to trimming and J lost 4 bases; unmatched junction nucleotides: 1. This CDR3 comprises 13 residues. This chain's CDR3 is CASSWGGYNEQFF. The CDR3 DNA reads TGTGCCAGCAGTTGGGGGGGATACAATGAGCAGTTCTTC.

This clone showed up many times. The V and J genes are TRBV19 and TRBJ2-1, with D perhaps matching TRBD2 (5 bases). V gave up 7 bases and J gave up 0 bases, with 13 bases separating them. The CDR3 totals 15 residues. Looked up from germline, CDR1 is LNHDA and CDR2 is SQIVND (reference sequence). This CDR3 reads CASISPGSSYNEQFF. The CDR3 DNA sequence: TGTGCCAGTATAAGTCCGGGGAGCTCCTACAATGAGCAGTTCTTC.

The chain is built from TRBV11-1 and TRBJ2-7; 9 nucleotides align to TRBD1. The CDR3 loop spans 14 amino acids. Looked up from germline, CDR1 is SGHAT and CDR2 is FQDESV (reference sequence). J lost 3 bases, V lost 3 bases, and 3 bases had no gene match. CDR3 sequence (DNA): TGTGCCAGCAGCTTGGGGACAGGGAGCTACGAGCAGTACTTC. Protein sequence: CASSLGTGSYEQYF.

V is TRBV15 and J is TRBJ2-2; TRBD1 might be the D (6 bases). The V and J ends lost 6 bases and 3 bases respectively, with 11 bases between them. CDR1 LNHNV and CDR2 YYDKDF come from the germline V gene (reference sequence). CDR3 length: 14 amino acids. The CDR3 DNA follows: TGTGCCACCAGTCGTAGGACAGACACCGGGGAGCTGTTTTTT. It encodes CATSRRTDTGELFF.

This clone was counted once. CDR3 nucleotide sequence: TGTGCCAGCTCTCTGGCCGAATCTACTGAAGCTTTCTTT. It translates to CASSLAESTEAFF. J is TRBJ1-1 and V is TRBV18; D is unresolved. Per germline, CDR1 KGHSH and CDR2 LQKENI. Between the trimmed V and J ends, which lost 6 bases and 5 bases, there was a span of 13 bases. The CDR3 runs 13 residues.

This chain joins TRBV6-5 and TRBJ2-7, with 7 positions matching TRBD1. Trimming removed 6 bases from V and 3 bases from J; junction bases left unmatched: 8. Germline loops: CDR1 MNHEY, CDR2 SVGAGI. CDR3 length equals 14 residues. CDR3 nucleotide sequence: TGTGCCAGCAGAGTAATAGACAGGGACTACGAGCAGTACTTC. Amino acids: CASRVIDRDYEQYF.

V gene TRBV5-4 combines with J gene TRBJ2-2; D might be TRBD2 (6 bases). Deletions cut 2 bases from V and 6 bases from J, with 17 bases between. The length of the CDR3 is 16 residues. The germline V gene encodes CDR1 SGHNT and CDR2 YYREEE (reference sequence). The CDR3 DNA reads TGTGCCAGCAGCTTTTTGGGAGGTGGATACCCCGGGGAGCTGTTTTTT. It encodes CASSFLGGGYPGELFF.

The chain carries TRBV7-9 and TRBJ2-7; no firm D call. The germline gives CDR1 SEHNR, CDR2 FQNEAQ (reference sequence). CDR3 length: 13 residues. V lost 5 bases and J lost 0, with 8 bases in between. The CDR3 DNA reads as TGTGCCAGCAGCAACAGATCCTCCTACGAGCAGTACTTC. The encoded protein is CASSNRSSYEQYF.

J is TRBJ2-7 and V is TRBV19, with D maybe TRBD2 (6 bases). Trimming left V 6 bases short and J 5 bases short, with 20 bases between. This CDR3 region has 15 residues. Per the germline V gene, CDR1 is LNHDA and CDR2 is SQIVND (reference sequence). Here the CDR3 reads CASSPGAGRRNEQYF. The CDR3 nucleotides read TGTGCCAGTAGCCCCGGGGCGGGGAGAAGGAACGAGCAGTACTTC.